Sequencing of this T cell receptor beta chain was carried out in a study of T cell repertoires in cytomegalovirus infection (dated by TCRdb to between 2018 and 2021). In terms of the full investigation: Donor HLA type was relevant to the analysis, as public TCR beta signatures indicated carriage of CMV infection together with the matching HLA type.

TCRdb names Illumina HiSeq 1500 as the instrument used. The raw public data were reprocessed by TCRdb itself: fastp quality trimming at Q25, MiXCR clonotype calling, in-frame beta chains only. Entries that share a CDR3 protein sequence are merged under the most common genes and DNA. Across this sample there are 60,000 to 75,000 distinct CDR3 sequences, with about 4.2% seen only once. The ten largest account for around a fifth of the sample. This clonotype was detected ten times or more. The antigen this receptor binds is unknown. Per-base quality was not reported, and no clone a single base away is much larger than it. CDR1 and CDR2 are read off the germline V gene as SGHVS and FQNEAQ. V is clipped by 3 bases and J by 6 bases, and the sequence between their germline boundaries is 20 bases long. Reading from cysteine to phenylalanine, the CDR3 counts 16 amino acids. CDR3 DNA is the only sequence kept; it has 48 bases, read in frame from the first base.

On the study overall, not on this receptor specifically: In the ex vivo response, HLA-C-restricted CMV-specific TCR beta clonotypes were dominant, and in two of eight donors the single most frequent clonotype came from this HLA-C-restricted group. Cumulative frequency of public TCR beta family members discriminated carriers of CMV infection plus the relevant HLA type in this cohort and an independent roughly 320-donor cohort.

Here the chain combines TRBV7-8 and TRBJ1-1, with a weak D call of TRBD1 (5 bases match). The sequence was collected from a human donor in good health (CMV status not recorded). Some clones in this sample may be carry-over from other donors' samples. Sequencing was performed on PBMCs. The DNA is TGTGCCAGCAGCTTCCGGGTCGGAGGGACTGGATCTGAAGCTTTCTTT. The resulting protein is CASSFRVGGTGSEAFF. Extended through the reference TRBV7-8 and TRBJ1-1 proteins, this CDR3 yields the full variable domain: GAGVSQSPRYKVAKRGQDVALRCDPISGHVSLFWYQQALGQGPEFLTYFQNEAQLDKSGLPSDRFFAERPEGSVSTLKIQRTQQEDSAVYLCASSFRVGGTGSEAFFGQGTRLTVV.